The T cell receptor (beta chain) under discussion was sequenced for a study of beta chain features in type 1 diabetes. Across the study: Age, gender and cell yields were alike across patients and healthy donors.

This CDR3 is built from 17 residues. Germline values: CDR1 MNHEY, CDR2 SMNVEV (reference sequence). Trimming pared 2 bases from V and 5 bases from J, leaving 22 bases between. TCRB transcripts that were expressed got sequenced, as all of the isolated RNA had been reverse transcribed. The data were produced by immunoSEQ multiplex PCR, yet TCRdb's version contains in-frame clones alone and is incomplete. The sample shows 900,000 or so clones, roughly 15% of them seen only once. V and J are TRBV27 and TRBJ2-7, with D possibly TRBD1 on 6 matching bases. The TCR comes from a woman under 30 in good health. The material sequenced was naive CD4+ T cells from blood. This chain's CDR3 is CASSLRGQGTIPNEQYF. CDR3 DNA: TGTGCCAGCAGTTTAAGGGGCCAGGGGACCATACCCAACGAGCAGTACTTC.